This T cell receptor (beta chain) was sequenced for a study of T cell clonality in common variable immunodeficiency. Patients and controls were mostly of Caucasian heritage. General study results and limits: In common variable immunodeficiency, TCR beta chains reportedly carried fewer deletions and N-nucleotide insertions. Compared with controls, CVID subjects had fewer shared TCRbeta clones.

This CDR3 has 15 amino acids. Trimming stripped 5 bases from V and 3 bases from J, with 13 bases between. CDR1 is LNHDA, CDR2 SQIVND, per germline (reference sequence). This clone was detected ten times or more. Antigen unknown. The read ends 3 residues shy of where the CDR3 ends; the end is completed using the germline J gene. Sequenced by immunoSEQ multiplex PCR; TCRdb stores in-frame clones only, minus some. The sample holds around 39,000 clones, and no clone turns up only once. This clonotype was obtained from a person aged 18-70 years in good health. The sample taken for sequencing was peripheral blood mononuclear cells. The chain joins TRBV19 to TRBJ1-4; possible D gene TRBD1, 6 bases. The CDR3 here is CASSDSGVANEKLFF. The DNA read from the CDR3 is TGTGCCAGTAGTGACTCAGGGGTGGCTAATGAAAAA. Together with reference TRBV19 and TRBJ1-4, the CDR3 gives the full variable domain: DGGITQSPKYLFRKEGQNVTLSCEQNLNHDAMYWYRQDPGQGLRLIYYSQIVNDFQKGDIAEGYSVSREKKESFPLTVTSAQKNPTAFYLCASSDSGVANEKLFFGSGTQLSVL.